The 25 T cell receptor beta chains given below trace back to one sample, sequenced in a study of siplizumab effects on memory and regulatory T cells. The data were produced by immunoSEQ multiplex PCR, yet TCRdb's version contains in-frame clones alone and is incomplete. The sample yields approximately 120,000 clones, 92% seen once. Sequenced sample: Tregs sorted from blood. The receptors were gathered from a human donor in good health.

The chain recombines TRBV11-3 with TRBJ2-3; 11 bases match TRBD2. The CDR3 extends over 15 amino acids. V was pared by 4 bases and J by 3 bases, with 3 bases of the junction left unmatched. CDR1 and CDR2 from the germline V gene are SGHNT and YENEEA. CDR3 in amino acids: CASSYSGGATDTQYF. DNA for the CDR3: TGTGCCAGCAGCTATAGCGGGGGGGCGACAGATACGCAGTATTTT.

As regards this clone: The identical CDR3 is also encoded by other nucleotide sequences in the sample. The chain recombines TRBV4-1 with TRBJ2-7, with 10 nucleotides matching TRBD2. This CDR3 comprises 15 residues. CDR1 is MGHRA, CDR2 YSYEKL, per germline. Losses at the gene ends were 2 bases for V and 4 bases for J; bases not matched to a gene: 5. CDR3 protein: CASSQQLAGSYEQYF. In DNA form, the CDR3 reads TGCGCCAGCAGCCAACAACTAGCGGGATCTTACGAGCAGTACTTC.

CDR3 amino acids: CASSRRGGMNTEAFF. The CDR3 DNA follows: TGTGCCAGCAGTCGGAGGGGCGGAATGAACACTGAAGCTTTCTTT. This chain uses TRBV2 with TRBJ1-1, with a possible D match to TRBD1 (5 bases). The CDR3 extends over 15 amino acids. In germline, CDR1 is SNHLY, CDR2 FYNNEI. Trimming cost V 5 bases and J 0 bases, with 13 bases left between them.

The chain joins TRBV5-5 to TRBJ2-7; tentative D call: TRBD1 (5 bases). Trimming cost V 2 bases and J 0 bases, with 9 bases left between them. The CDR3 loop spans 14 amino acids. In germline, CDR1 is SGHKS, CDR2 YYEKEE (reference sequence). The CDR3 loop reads CASSFADTSYEQYF. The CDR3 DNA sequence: TGTGCCAGCAGCTTTGCGGACACCTCCTACGAGCAGTACTTC.

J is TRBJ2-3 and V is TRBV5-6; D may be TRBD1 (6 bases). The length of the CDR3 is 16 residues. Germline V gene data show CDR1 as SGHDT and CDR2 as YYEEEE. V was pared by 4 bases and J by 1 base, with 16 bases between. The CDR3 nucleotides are TGTGCCAGCAGCGTACTCCGGGACACCCGCACAGATACGCAGTATTTT. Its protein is CASSVLRDTRTDTQYF.

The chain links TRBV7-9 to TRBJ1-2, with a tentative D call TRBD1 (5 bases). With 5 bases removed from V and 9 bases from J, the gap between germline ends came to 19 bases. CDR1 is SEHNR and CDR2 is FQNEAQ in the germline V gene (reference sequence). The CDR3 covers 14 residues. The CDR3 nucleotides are TGTGCCAGCAGCCCGGGATTGGGGGTGAATAGCTACACCTTC. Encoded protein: CASSPGLGVNSYTF.

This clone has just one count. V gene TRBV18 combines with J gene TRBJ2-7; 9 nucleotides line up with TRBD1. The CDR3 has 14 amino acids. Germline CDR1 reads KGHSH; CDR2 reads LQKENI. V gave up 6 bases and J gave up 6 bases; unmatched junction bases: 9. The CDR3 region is CASSPRTGEAEQYF. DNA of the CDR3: TGTGCCAGCTCCCCCAGGACAGGGGAGGCCGAGCAGTACTTC.

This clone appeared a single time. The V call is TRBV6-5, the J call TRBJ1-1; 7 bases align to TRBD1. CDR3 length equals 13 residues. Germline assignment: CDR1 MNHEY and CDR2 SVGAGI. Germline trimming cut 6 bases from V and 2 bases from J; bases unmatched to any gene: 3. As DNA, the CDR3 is TGTGCCAGCAGGGACAGGCCCAACACTGAAGCTTTCTTT. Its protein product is CASRDRPNTEAFF.

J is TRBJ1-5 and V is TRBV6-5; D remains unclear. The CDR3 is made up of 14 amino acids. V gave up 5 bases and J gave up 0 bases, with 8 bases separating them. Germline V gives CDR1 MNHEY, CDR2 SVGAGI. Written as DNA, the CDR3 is TGTGCCAGCAGTCCGACGAATAGCAATCAGCCCCAGCATTTT. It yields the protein CASSPTNSNQPQHF.

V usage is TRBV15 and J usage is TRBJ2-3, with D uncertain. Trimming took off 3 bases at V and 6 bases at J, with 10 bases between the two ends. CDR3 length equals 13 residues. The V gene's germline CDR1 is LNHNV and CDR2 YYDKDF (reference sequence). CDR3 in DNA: TGTGCCACCAGCAGGGACGCCGGGGATACGCAGTATTTT. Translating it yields CATSRDAGDTQYF.

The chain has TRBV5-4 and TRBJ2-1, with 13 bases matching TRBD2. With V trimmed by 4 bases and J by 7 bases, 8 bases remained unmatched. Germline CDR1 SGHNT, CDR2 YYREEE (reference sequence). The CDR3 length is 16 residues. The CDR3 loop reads CASSRVQTSGGNEQFF. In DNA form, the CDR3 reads TGTGCCAGCAGCCGGGTGCAGACTAGCGGGGGGAATGAGCAGTTCTTC.

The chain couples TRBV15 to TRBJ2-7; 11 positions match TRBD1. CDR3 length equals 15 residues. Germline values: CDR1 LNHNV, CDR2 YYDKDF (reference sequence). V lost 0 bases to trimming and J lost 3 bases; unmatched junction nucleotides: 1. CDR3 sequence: CATSREGTGGYEQYF. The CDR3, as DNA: TGTGCCACCAGCAGAGAGGGGACAGGGGGCTACGAGCAGTACTTC. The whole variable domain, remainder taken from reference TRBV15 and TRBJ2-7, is DAMVIQNPRYQVTQFGKPVTLSCSQTLNHNVMYWYQQKSSQAPKLLFHYYDKDFNNEADTPDNFQSRRPNTSFCFLDIRSPGLGDTAMYLCATSREGTGGYEQYFGPGTRLTVT.

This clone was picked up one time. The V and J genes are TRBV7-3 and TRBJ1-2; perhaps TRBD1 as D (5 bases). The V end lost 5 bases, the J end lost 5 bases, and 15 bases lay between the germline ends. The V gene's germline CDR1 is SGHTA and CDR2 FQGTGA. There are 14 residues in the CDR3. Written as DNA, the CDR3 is TGTGCCAGCAGCGCCGAAGGGGCGCGGTATGGCTACACCTTC. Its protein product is CASSAEGARYGYTF. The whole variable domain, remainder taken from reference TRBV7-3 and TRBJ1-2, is GAGVSQTPSNKVTEKGKYVELRCDPISGHTALYWYRQSLGQGPEFLIYFQGTGAADDSGLPNDRFFAVRPEGSVSTLKIQRTERGDSAVYLCASSAEGARYGYTFGSGTRLTVV.

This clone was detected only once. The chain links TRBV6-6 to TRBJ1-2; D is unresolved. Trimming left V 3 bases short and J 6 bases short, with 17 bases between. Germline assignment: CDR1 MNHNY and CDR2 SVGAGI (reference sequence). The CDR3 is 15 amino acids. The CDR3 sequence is CASSYSGEGTNGYTF. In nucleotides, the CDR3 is TGTGCCAGCAGTTATTCGGGCGAGGGAACCAATGGCTACACCTTC.

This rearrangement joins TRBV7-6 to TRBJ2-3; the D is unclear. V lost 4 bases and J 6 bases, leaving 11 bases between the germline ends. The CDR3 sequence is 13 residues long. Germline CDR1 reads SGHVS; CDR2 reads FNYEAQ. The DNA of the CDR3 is TGTGCCAGCAGCTCGGAGATGGTGGATACGCAGTATTTT. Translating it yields CASSSEMVDTQYF.

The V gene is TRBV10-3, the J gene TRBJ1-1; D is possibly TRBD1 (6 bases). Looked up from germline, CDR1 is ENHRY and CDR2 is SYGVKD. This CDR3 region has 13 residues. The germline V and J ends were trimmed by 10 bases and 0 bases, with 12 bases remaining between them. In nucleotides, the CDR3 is TGTGCCAACCGAGGACAGATGAACACTGAAGCTTTCTTT. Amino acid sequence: CANRGQMNTEAFF.

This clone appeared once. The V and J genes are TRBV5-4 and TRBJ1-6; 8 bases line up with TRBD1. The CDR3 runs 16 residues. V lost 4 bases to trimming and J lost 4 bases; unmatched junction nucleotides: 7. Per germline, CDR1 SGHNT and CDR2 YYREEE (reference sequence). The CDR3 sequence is CASSPRGPTYNSPLHF. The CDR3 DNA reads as TGTGCCAGCAGCCCCAGGGGGCCCACATATAATTCACCCCTCCACTTT.

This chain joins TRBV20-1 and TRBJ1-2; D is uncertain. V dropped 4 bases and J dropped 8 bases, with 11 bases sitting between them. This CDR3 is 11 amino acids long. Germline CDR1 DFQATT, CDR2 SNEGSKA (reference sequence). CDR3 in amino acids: CSATFEGGYTF. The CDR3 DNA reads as TGCAGTGCTACCTTTGAAGGAGGCTACACCTTC.

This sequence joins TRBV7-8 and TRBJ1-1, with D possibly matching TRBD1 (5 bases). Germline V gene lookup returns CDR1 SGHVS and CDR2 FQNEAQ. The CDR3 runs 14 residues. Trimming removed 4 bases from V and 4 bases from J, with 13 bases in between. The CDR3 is CASSSAGGSTEAFF. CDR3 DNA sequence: TGTGCCAGCAGCTCGGCCGGGGGTAGCACTGAAGCTTTCTTT. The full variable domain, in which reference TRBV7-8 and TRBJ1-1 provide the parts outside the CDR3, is GAGVSQSPRYKVAKRGQDVALRCDPISGHVSLFWYQQALGQGPEFLTYFQNEAQLDKSGLPSDRFFAERPEGSVSTLKIQRTQQEDSAVYLCASSSAGGSTEAFFGQGTRLTVV.

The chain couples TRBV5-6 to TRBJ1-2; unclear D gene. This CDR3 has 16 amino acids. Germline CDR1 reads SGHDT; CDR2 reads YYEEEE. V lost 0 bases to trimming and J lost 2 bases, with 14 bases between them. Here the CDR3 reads CASSLAGRGLNYGYTF. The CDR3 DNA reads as TGTGCCAGCAGCTTGGCCGGGCGGGGTCTGAACTATGGCTACACCTTC.

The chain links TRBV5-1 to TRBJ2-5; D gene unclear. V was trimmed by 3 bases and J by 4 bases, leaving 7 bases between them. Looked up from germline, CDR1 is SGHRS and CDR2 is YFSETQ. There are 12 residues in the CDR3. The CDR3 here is CASSSLGETQYF. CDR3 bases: TGCGCCAGCAGCTCCCTGGGAGAGACCCAGTACTTC.

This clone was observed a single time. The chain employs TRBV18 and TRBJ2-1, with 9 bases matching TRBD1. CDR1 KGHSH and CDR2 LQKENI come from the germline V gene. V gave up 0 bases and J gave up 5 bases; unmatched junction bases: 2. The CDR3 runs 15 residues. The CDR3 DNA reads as TGTGCCAGCTCACCACCGACAGGGGGGAACAATGAGCAGTTCTTC. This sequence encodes CASSPPTGGNNEQFF. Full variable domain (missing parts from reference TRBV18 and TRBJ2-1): NAGVMQNPRHLVRRRGQEARLRCSPMKGHSHVYWYRQLPEEGLKFMVYLQKENIIDESGMPKERFSAEFPKEGPSILRIQQVVRGDSAAYFCASSPPTGGNNEQFFGPGTRLTVL.

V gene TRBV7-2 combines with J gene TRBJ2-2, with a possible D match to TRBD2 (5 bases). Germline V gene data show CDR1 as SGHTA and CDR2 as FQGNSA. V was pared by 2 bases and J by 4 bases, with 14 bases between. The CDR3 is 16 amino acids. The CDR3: CASSLSPGSGTGELFF. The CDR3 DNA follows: TGTGCCAGCAGCTTATCCCCGGGGTCTGGCACCGGGGAGCTGTTTTTT. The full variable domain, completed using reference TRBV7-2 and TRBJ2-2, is GAGVSQSPSNKVTEKGKDVELRCDPISGHTALYWYRQSLGQGLEFLIYFQGNSAPDKSGLPSDRFSAERTGGSVSTLTIQRTQQEDSAVYLCASSLSPGSGTGELFFGEGSRLTVL.

The CDR3 DNA reads TGTGCCATCAGGACCGGGATACTGAACACTGAAGCTTTCTTT. This sequence encodes CAIRTGILNTEAFF. The chain is built from TRBV10-3 and TRBJ1-1; D unclear. The CDR3 is made up of 14 amino acids. Germline V gene data show CDR1 as ENHRY and CDR2 as SYGVKD. V lost 6 bases to trimming and J lost 0 bases, with 11 bases between them.

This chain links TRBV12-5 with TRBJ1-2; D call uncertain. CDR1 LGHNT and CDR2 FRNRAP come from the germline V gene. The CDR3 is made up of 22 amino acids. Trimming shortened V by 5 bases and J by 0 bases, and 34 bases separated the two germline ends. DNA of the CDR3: TGTGCTAGTGGTGCAATACACGGCCACCTCGAGAGGACCTCTCTCACTAACTATGGCTACACCTTC. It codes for CASGAIHGHLERTSLTNYGYTF.